Below, 25 T cell receptor beta chains from the same sample are listed, as sequenced in a study of control samples from healthy donors and cancer patients. Assay used: immunoSEQ multiplex PCR; TCRdb lists only in-frame clones, some missing. This table has about 120,000 clones, roughly 91% appearing once. The sequenced sample was blood. These receptors came from an older woman in good health.

The rearrangement uses TRBV7-9 and TRBJ1-6, with D possibly matching TRBD1 (6 bases). Trimming stripped 1 base from V and 6 bases from J, with 7 bases between. This CDR3 is built from 14 residues. CDR1 and CDR2 (germline): SEHNR, FQNEAQ (reference sequence). CDR3 DNA: TGTGCCAGCAGCTTAGAACAGGGTAATTCACCCCTCCACTTT. The encoded protein is CASSLEQGNSPLHF.

This clone was detected once. The chain has TRBV9 and TRBJ1-6, with D possibly TRBD1 on 5 matching bases. The CDR3 is made up of 14 amino acids. Trimming removed 0 bases at V and 7 bases at J, with 8 bases between. Germline V CDR1 and CDR2: SGDLS, YYNGEE. CDR3 region: CASSVGAGNSPLHF. The CDR3 DNA follows: TGTGCCAGCAGCGTAGGGGCAGGGAATTCACCCCTCCACTTT.

The chain carries TRBV7-9 and TRBJ1-3, with D perhaps matching TRBD1 (6 bases). The CDR3 length is 15 residues. Deletions cut 4 bases from V and 4 bases from J, with 14 bases between. Germline CDR1 SEHNR, CDR2 FQNEAQ (reference sequence). For the CDR3, the DNA is TGTGCCAGCAGCTCCGCCGGGGGGCAGGGAAACACCATATATTTT. Amino acids: CASSSAGGQGNTIYF.

This chain joins TRBV28 and TRBJ2-7; D is possibly TRBD2 (6 bases). Germline CDR1 reads MDHEN; CDR2 reads SYDVKM. This CDR3 spans 13 amino acids. V lost 2 bases and J lost 7, with 12 bases in between. CDR3: CASSLPPEGEQYF. DNA for the CDR3: TGTGCCAGCAGTTTACCCCCGGAGGGAGAGCAGTACTTC.

The chain combines TRBV25-1 with TRBJ1-1; D is possibly TRBD1 (6 bases). CDR3 size: 15 residues. CDR1 is MGHDK, CDR2 SYGVNS, per germline. Trimming took 2 bases from V and 1 from J, leaving 11 bases between them. Here the CDR3 reads CASSEGGGRNTEAFF. CDR3 nucleotides: TGTGCCAGCAGTGAAGGGGGGGGGCGGAACACTGAAGCTTTCTTT.

The chain has TRBV19 and TRBJ1-2; D gene unclear. CDR1 and CDR2 from the germline V gene are LNHDA and SQIVND (reference sequence). The CDR3 has 13 amino acids. V lost 3 bases to trimming and J lost 3 bases, with 8 bases between them. CDR3 sequence (DNA): TGTGCCAGTAGTATTCAGGAGGACTATGGCTACACCTTC. Protein: CASSIQEDYGYTF.

In its sample, this clone was seen a few times. The chain joins TRBV2 to TRBJ1-1, with a possible D match to TRBD1 (6 bases). CDR1 and CDR2 from the germline V gene are SNHLY and FYNNEI. V was shortened by 5 bases and J by 5 bases, with 15 bases between the two germline ends. There are 14 residues in the CDR3. This CDR3 reads CASSIEGGWTEAFF. The CDR3 DNA is TGTGCCAGCAGTATCGAGGGGGGGTGGACTGAAGCTTTCTTT.

The V gene is TRBV4-3, the J gene TRBJ1-1; D may be TRBD1 (6 bases). Germline CDR1 and CDR2: LGHNA and YSLEER. Trimming took off 2 bases at V and 4 bases at J, with 14 bases between the two ends. This CDR3 comprises 15 residues. CDR3 nucleotides: TGCGCCAGCAGCCAACAGTTAGGGGGAACCACTGAAGCTTTCTTT. As protein: CASSQQLGGTTEAFF.

The chain carries TRBV3-1 (or the pseudogene TRBV3-2) and TRBJ1-4, with D perhaps TRBD1 (5 bases). Trimming took 2 bases from V and 10 from J, leaving 14 bases between them. CDR1 and CDR2 from the germline V gene are LGHDT and YNNKEL (reference sequence). The CDR3 is made up of 14 amino acids. CDR3 coding DNA: TGTGCCAGCAGCCAATCCGGGGGTACGGGAAAACTGTTTTTT. Its translation: CASSQSGGTGKLFF.

The genes are TRBV5-4 and TRBJ2-4; a possible D gene is TRBD1 (7 bases). The length of the CDR3 is 19 residues. The germline V gene encodes CDR1 SGHNT and CDR2 YYREEE (reference sequence). Trimming took off 6 bases at V and 3 bases at J, with 28 bases between the two ends. CDR3 bases: TGTGCCAGCACCAAGGCGGGACAGCGAACTAGCACGGTCAAAAACATTCAGTACTTC. This encodes CASTKAGQRTSTVKNIQYF.

In the case of this clone: One end of the junction fails to match germline, which may point to a read error. J is TRBJ1-4 and V is TRBV24-1; D may be TRBD1 (6 bases). Germline assignment: CDR1 KGHDR and CDR2 SFDVKD. The CDR3 loop spans 15 amino acids. Here the CDR3 DNA reads TGTGCCACCAGCGATTCCAGGGGCGCGGGTGAAAAACTGTTTTTT. It is translated as CATSDSRGAGEKLFF.

The V and J genes are TRBV19 and TRBJ1-3; D unresolved. CDR1 LNHDA and CDR2 SQIVND come from the germline V gene (reference sequence). The CDR3 consists of 15 residues. Trimming removed 6 bases at V and 0 bases at J, with 12 bases between. CDR3 nucleotide sequence: TGTGCCAGTAGGCCACGGACCAGCTCTGGAAACACCATATATTTT. Its protein product is CASRPRTSSGNTIYF.

V usage is TRBV5-5 and J usage is TRBJ1-2; tentatively, D is TRBD1 (5 bases). This CDR3 is built from 15 residues. Looked up from germline, CDR1 is SGHKS and CDR2 is YYEKEE (reference sequence). V lost 6 bases and J 4 bases, leaving 19 bases between the germline ends. DNA for the CDR3: TGTGCCAGCACCTGGGGCTCGGGACTGGGCTATGGCTACACCTTC. Its protein product is CASTWGSGLGYGYTF.

CDR3: CASSSLTIAGTDTQYF. The CDR3 nucleotides read TGTGCCAGCAGCTCCTTAACGATAGCGGGGACAGATACGCAGTATTTT. The rearrangement joins TRBV11-2 to TRBJ2-3; 8 bases are a match to TRBD2. This CDR3 region has 16 residues. Germline-derived CDR1 and CDR2 are SGHAT and FQNNGV. The J segment lost 3 bases and the V segment lost 4 bases, leaving 9 bases of the junction unmatched.

In the case of this clone: This CDR3 is also generated by other DNA sequences in the sample. The V gene is TRBV7-2, the J gene TRBJ1-2; a weak D match, TRBD1 (6 bases). V was trimmed by 1 base and J by 8 bases, leaving 17 bases between them. The CDR3 extends over 15 amino acids. Germline values: CDR1 SGHTA, CDR2 FQGNSA. CDR3 DNA sequence: TGTGCCAGCAGCTTAGTAACGCAGGGGCAGGGGGGCTACACCTTC. This gives the protein CASSLVTQGQGGYTF. The full variable domain, completed using reference TRBV7-2 and TRBJ1-2, is GAGVSQSPSNKVTEKGKDVELRCDPISGHTALYWYRQSLGQGLEFLIYFQGNSAPDKSGLPSDRFSAERTGGSVSTLTIQRTQQEDSAVYLCASSLVTQGQGGYTFGSGTRLTVV.

The chain carries TRBV19 and TRBJ1-1, with unresolved D. CDR1 and CDR2 (germline): LNHDA, SQIVND (reference sequence). CDR3 length: 13 residues. Trimming removed 7 bases from V and 3 bases from J, with 12 bases in between. The CDR3, as DNA: TGTGCCAGTAACTATCGCGGGGACACTGAAGCTTTCTTT. Protein sequence: CASNYRGDTEAFF.

The V gene is TRBV5-1, the J gene TRBJ2-3; D is perhaps TRBD1 (5 bases). V gave up 2 bases and J gave up 2 bases, with 15 bases separating them. The CDR3 totals 16 residues. Looked up from germline, CDR1 is SGHRS and CDR2 is YFSETQ. In DNA form, the CDR3 reads TGCGCCAGCAGCTTTAGGGGTCTCCTAATCACAGATACGCAGTATTTT. This codes for CASSFRGLLITDTQYF.

This sequence joins TRBV3-1 (or the pseudogene TRBV3-2) and TRBJ2-7; 9 bases match TRBD2. V lost 0 bases, J lost 6 bases, and 6 bases stayed unmatched. Germline loops: CDR1 LGHDT, CDR2 YNNKEL (reference sequence). The CDR3 loop spans 15 amino acids. The CDR3 spells CASSQDLAGLSEQYF. DNA for the CDR3: TGTGCCAGCAGCCAAGATCTAGCGGGGCTCTCCGAGCAGTACTTC.

V and J are TRBV2 and TRBJ2-3; 9 positions match TRBD2. The germline V gene has CDR1 SNHLY and CDR2 FYNNEI. CDR3 length equals 14 residues. V dropped 4 bases and J dropped 4; count of bases not matched to a gene: 3. The CDR3 spells CASSGAGGADTQYF. CDR3 in DNA: TGTGCCAGCAGTGGGGCGGGGGGGGCAGATACGCAGTATTTT.

Notes on this clone: The sample carries other DNA sequences with the same CDR3. The J gene is TRBJ2-7, the V gene TRBV11-2; unclear D gene. The CDR3 is 12 amino acids. Looked up from germline, CDR1 is SGHAT and CDR2 is FQNNGV. V lost 3 bases to trimming and J lost 0 bases, with 3 bases between them. The CDR3 DNA reads as TGTGCCAGCAGCTTGGTCTCCTACGAGCAGTACTTC. Its protein is CASSLVSYEQYF.

The chain joins TRBV10-3 to TRBJ2-1, with D tentatively TRBD1 (6 bases). The germline V and J ends were trimmed by 8 bases and 9 bases, with 17 bases remaining between them. The CDR3 spans 13 residues. CDR1 and CDR2 from the germline V gene are ENHRY and SYGVKD. Here the CDR3 reads CAIYAGASGEQFF. The CDR3 coding sequence is TGTGCCATCTATGCAGGGGCGTCGGGTGAGCAGTTCTTC.

The chain links TRBV19 to TRBJ1-1; D unresolved. V lost 8 bases to trimming and J lost 2 bases, with 21 bases between them. The CDR3 runs to 16 residues. Germline values: CDR1 LNHDA, CDR2 SQIVND (reference sequence). CDR3 residues: CASRKFEGAENTEAFF. CDR3 bases: TGTGCCAGTCGTAAATTCGAGGGCGCGGAAAACACTGAAGCTTTCTTT.

J is TRBJ1-1 and V is TRBV12-3 or TRBV12-4; D remains ambiguous. The CDR3 extends over 13 amino acids. Trimming took off 5 bases at V and 12 bases at J, with 19 bases between the two ends. As DNA, the CDR3 is TGTGCCAGCAGTACCTCTCTGAAGGACGTAACTTTCTTT. Residues: CASSTSLKDVTFF.

This sequence joins TRBV7-3 and TRBJ2-3; possible D gene TRBD2, 6 bases. The germline V and J ends were trimmed by 1 base and 5 bases, with 10 bases remaining between them. The CDR3 extends over 14 amino acids. CDR1 is SGHTA, CDR2 FQGTGA, per germline. CDR3 region: CASSLSLAVDTQYF. The CDR3 DNA reads TGTGCCAGCAGCTTAAGCTTAGCGGTAGATACGCAGTATTTT.

V is TRBV5-8 and J is TRBJ1-1, with no clear D. This CDR3 is 14 amino acids long. Germline V lookup: CDR1 SGHTS, CDR2 YDEGEE. V shed 0 bases and J shed 5 bases, with 11 bases lying between them. The CDR3 here is CASSLGLQMTEAFF. The CDR3 DNA sequence: TGTGCCAGCAGCTTGGGACTCCAGATGACTGAAGCTTTCTTT.